Listed below are T cell receptor beta chains from one sample, sequenced in a study of T-cell reconstitution after alpha-beta-depleted transplantation in children. Each CDR3 protein is one row after TCRdb ran MiXCR on the PCR reads. The profile shows some 220,000 distinct CDR3 sequences, roughly 11% of them singletons. This specimen was PBMCs, taken before TCRalphabeta/CD19-depleted stem cell transplant. The receptors here all came from a child in the first two years of life with acute myeloid leukemia, due to receive a stem cell transplant. Both conserved end residues are part of each CDR3. A D gene is named only where the DNA matches it firmly. Not all rows give a size; the values are once, few, many and, for expanded clones, a class.

clone size	V gene	D gene	J gene	CDR3 DNA	CDR3 protein
many	TRBV10-1	TRBD1	TRBJ1-1	TGCGCCAGCAGCACAGGGGTGAACACTGAAGCTTTCTTT	CASSTGVNTEAFF
many	TRBV7-6	.	TRBJ2-2	TGTGCCAGCAGCTTAGGAGCCGGGGTAGGGGAGCTGTTTTTT	CASSLGAGVGELFF
many	TRBV12-3/TRBV12-4	TRBD1	TRBJ1-3	TGTGCCAGCAGTGGGTCTACAGGGGTTGGAAACACCATATATTTT	CASSGSTGVGNTIYF
many	TRBV4-2	.	TRBJ2-4	TGTGCCAGCAGCCGGGCGGAAAACATTCAGTACTTC	CASSRAENIQYF
many	TRBV12-3/TRBV12-4	.	TRBJ1-1	TGTGCCAGCAACCTCGGGGGTGCTGAAGCTTTCTTT	CASNLGGAEAFF
.	TRBV19	TRBD2	TRBJ2-7	TGTGCCACCCGGGCCGCTGCGGGAGGCCACCCTTACGAGCAGTACTTC	CATRAAAGGHPYEQYF
many	TRBV5-5	.	TRBJ1-2	TGTGCCAGCAGCACCGGGACCAACTATGGCTACACCTTC	CASSTGTNYGYTF
many	TRBV7-2	TRBD2	TRBJ2-5	TGTGCCAGCAGCCCTAGGGGGACTAGCGGGGTCGGGACCCAGTACTTC	CASSPRGTSGVGTQYF
few	TRBV4-2	.	TRBJ2-3	TGTGCCAGCAGCCAAGATACCACAGATACGCAGTATTTT	CASSQDTTDTQYF
many	TRBV19	TRBD1	TRBJ1-1	TGTGCCAGTAGTATGGGTGGACAGGTAAACACTGAAGCTTTCTTT	CASSMGGQVNTEAFF
few	TRBV21-1	.	TRBJ2-7	TGTGCCAGCAGCAGACCGTACTTC	CASSRPYF
many	TRBV28	.	TRBJ1-4	TGTGCCAGCAGTCTCAGAGGGGGGGATGAAAAACTGTTTTTT	CASSLRGGDEKLFF
many	TRBV18	.	TRBJ2-7	TGTGCCAGCTCACCAAACCCCAGAACCTACGAGCAGTACTTC	CASSPNPRTYEQYF
many	TRBV5-5	TRBD1	TRBJ1-2	TGTGCCAGCAGCCTCGGGACAGGATACTATGGCTACACCTTC	CASSLGTGYYGYTF
few	TRBV19	.	TRBJ1-5	TGTGCCAGTAGTATTTCGACAGGATCTGGTCAGCCCCAGCATTTT	CASSISTGSGQPQHF
.	TRBV18	.	TRBJ2-2	TGTGCCAGCTCACCACCAGGTGGCACCGGGGAGCTGTTTTTT	CASSPPGGTGELFF
many	TRBV20-1	.	TRBJ2-2	TGCAGTGCTAGAGACCCGGGACCCGCGAACACCGGGGAGCTGTTTTTT	CSARDPGPANTGELFF
many	TRBV20-1	.	TRBJ2-3	TGCAGTGCTAGAGATCCAGCGGGTCCCACAGATACGCAGTATTTT	CSARDPAGPTDTQYF
many	TRBV5-1	.	TRBJ2-6	TGCGCCAGCAGCTTCTCCGACCGAAAGGGGGCCAACGTCCTGACTTTC	CASSFSDRKGANVLTF
many	TRBV7-3	.	TRBJ2-3	TGTGCCAGCAGCTTAATGGCAAGTACAGATACGCAGTATTTT	CASSLMASTDTQYF
many	TRBV27	.	TRBJ1-1	TGTGCCATAGGGGTGGCCACTGAAGCTTTCTTT	CAIGVATEAFF
many	TRBV20-1	.	TRBJ2-1	TGCAGTGCTAGAGATGTATCCGGGATAGGGTCCTACAATGAGCAGTTCTTC	CSARDVSGIGSYNEQFF
.	TRBV7-6	.	TRBJ1-4	TGTGCCAGCAGTAAGAACTTTGCAACTAATGAAAAACTGTTTTTT	CASSKNFATNEKLFF
many	TRBV28	TRBD1	TRBJ1-2	TGTGCCAGCAGTTTATATGGGACAGGCTCCTTCTTC	CASSLYGTGSFF
many	TRBV5-6	.	TRBJ1-4	TGTGCCAGCAGCGTGGGGGGCGTTATGGAAAAACTGTTTTTT	CASSVGGVMEKLFF
many	TRBV6-2/TRBV6-3	TRBD1	TRBJ1-1	TGTGCCAGCAGGCGGACACAGGGGGCCTACACTGAAGCTTTCTTT	CASRRTQGAYTEAFF
many	TRBV25-1	TRBD1	TRBJ1-5	TGTGCCAGCAGTCAGGGGGCGGGCAATCAGCCCCAGCATTTT	CASSQGAGNQPQHF
few	TRBV20-1	TRBD2	TRBJ2-5	TGCAGTGCTAGCCCGGGACTAGCGATTGGGACCCAGTACTTC	CSASPGLAIGTQYF
many	TRBV11-1	.	TRBJ2-3	TGTGCCAGCAGCTTCGATGGGACGATTACGCAGTATTTT	CASSFDGTITQYF
many	TRBV20-1	TRBD1	TRBJ2-5	TGCAGTGCTAGAATCAGGGGGGAGACCCAGTACTTC	CSARIRGETQYF
.	TRBV20-1	TRBD2	TRBJ2-1	TGCAGTGCTAGAGAAGCGGGGGGGCCGAATGAGCAGTTCTTC	CSAREAGGPNEQFF
many	TRBV11-1	TRBD1	TRBJ2-2	TGTGCCAGCAGCCCACAGTGGGGGACAGTGACCTTCAACACCGGGGAGCTGTTTTTT	CASSPQWGTVTFNTGELFF
many	TRBV27	.	TRBJ1-5	TGTGCCAGCAGTAAGAAGGGGCGGAATCAGCCCCAGCATTTT	CASSKKGRNQPQHF
.	TRBV20-1	.	TRBJ2-5	TGCAGTGCTAGGGTTAGCGTGACGGAGACCCAGTACTTC	CSARVSVTETQYF
many	TRBV24-1	.	TRBJ2-1	TGTGCCACCAGTGAACCCGGCCTCGGGGCATACAATGAGCAGTTCTTC	CATSEPGLGAYNEQFF
many	TRBV29-1	.	TRBJ1-1	TGCAGCGTTACGTTGACAGCTGAAGCTTTCTTT	CSVTLTAEAFF
few	TRBV4-1	TRBD2	TRBJ2-3	TGCGCCAGCAGCCGAGTCCATGGCGGGGGACTCACAGATACGCAGTATTTT	CASSRVHGGGLTDTQYF
many	TRBV27	.	TRBJ1-5	TGTGCCAGCGGTAGCAGGAGGCCCCAGCATTTT	CASGSRRPQHF
many	TRBV20-1	.	TRBJ2-1	TGCAGTGCCCGGCTGGGGGGAAGCTCCTACAATGAGCAGTTCTTC	CSARLGGSSYNEQFF
many	TRBV18	.	TRBJ2-2	TGTGCCAGCTCACCACCGGGGGTCGCGAACACCGGGGAGCTGTTTTTT	CASSPPGVANTGELFF
many	TRBV10-3	.	TRBJ2-3	TGTGCCATCAAGGAGGCAGATACGCAGTATTTT	CAIKEADTQYF
many	TRBV12-3/TRBV12-4	TRBD1	TRBJ1-5	TGTGCCAGCAGTGGGACAGGCTCCAATCAGCCCCAGCATTTT	CASSGTGSNQPQHF
many	TRBV6-5	.	TRBJ2-3	TGTGCCAGCAGTTACCGGACCCCTTGGGCAGATACGCAGTATTTT	CASSYRTPWADTQYF
many	TRBV7-9	.	TRBJ2-1	TGTGCCACTCAGGACTCAAACAGCGATGAGCAGTTCTTC	CATQDSNSDEQFF
many	TRBV5-1	TRBD2	TRBJ2-7	TGCGCCAGCAGCCCGGGGCCTAGCGGGAGCTCCTACGAGCAGTACTTC	CASSPGPSGSSYEQYF
many	TRBV7-9	.	TRBJ1-2	TGTGCCAGCAGCTTAGCGCGGGGGCCAAATGGCTACACCTTC	CASSLARGPNGYTF
many	TRBV20-1	TRBD1	TRBJ2-5	TGCAGTGCTAGCCACTCCGGGACAGCCAGGGAGACCCAGTACTTC	CSASHSGTARETQYF
many	TRBV7-9	.	TRBJ1-1	TGTGCCAGCAGCTTACGTAGTCTTCCCCCGAACACTGAAGCTTTCTTT	CASSLRSLPPNTEAFF
many	TRBV20-1	.	TRBJ2-1	TGCAGTGCTAGAGAACCTTCTGGGGAGCAGTTCTTC	CSAREPSGEQFF
.	TRBV9	TRBD2	TRBJ2-7	TGTGCCAGCAGCGCTAGCGGGAACTACGAGCAGTACTTC	CASSASGNYEQYF
many	TRBV5-5	.	TRBJ1-1	TGTGCCAGCAGCTTGCGGGGGGCTGCTCTTGAAGCTTTCTTT	CASSLRGAALEAFF
many	TRBV5-5	.	TRBJ1-6	TGTGCCAGCAGCCCTGGTGGGGTGTCCTATAATTCACCCCTCCACTTT	CASSPGGVSYNSPLHF
many	TRBV7-6	.	TRBJ1-4	TGTGCCAGCAGCTTAGTCCCGGGACCGATTAATGAAAAACTGTTTTTT	CASSLVPGPINEKLFF